Listed below are T cell receptor beta chains from one sample, sequenced in a study of identical twins. One entry per CDR3 protein, called by TCRdb with MiXCR from the 5' RACE reads. The repertoire includes about 890,000 distinct CDR3 sequences, roughly 12% of them detected once, and around 1.5% sits in the top ten. The same data also went into a second study, on yellow fever vaccine responses in identical twins.

Sequencing was performed on PBMCs. The origin of the receptors is a woman aged 18-29 years in good health. Both conserved end residues are trimmed from each CDR3. Clone size is not always given. Where it is, it says once, few, many or a class for expanded clones.

size | V | CDR3
NA | TRBV24-1 | ATRPRAGTGELF
NA | TRBV7-9 | ASSLSTSGGVEQY
few | TRBV9 | ASSQTGYPEQF
few | TRBV21-1 | ASSKEGNRDGYNEQF
NA | TRBV20-1 | SANVLGSGANVLT
few | TRBV6-2/TRBV6-3 | ASSSLAGGNQETQY
NA | TRBV20-1 | SARDSGYSNQPQH
NA | TRBV4-2 | ASSPDRDTPSGANVLT
NA | TRBV11-1 | ASSLGMDISSYNEQF
many | TRBV2 | ASSVPTSGSTDTQY
NA | TRBV5-1 | ASSLVGETGELF
few | TRBV3-1 | ASSFPSATGKETQY
once | TRBV18 | ASSASGQGGSTEAF
few | TRBV14 | ASSRDRRGYGYT
few | TRBV11-2 | AGLAGGRNTGELF
many | TRBV4-2 | ASSQDPGAGETQY
NA | TRBV24-1 | ATSEPTGGKLF
NA | TRBV2 | ASSEARPEGGAF
few | TRBV5-5 | ASSPPAYEQY
few | TRBV7-9 | ASSLEGQGGEKLF
few | TRBV5-4 | ASSKDPGGNEQF
NA | TRBV24-1 | ATSEGRAPTDTQY
few | TRBV7-2 | ASSSDRGPLFTDTQY
few | TRBV5-6 | ASSLGGQGGDEQF
NA | TRBV12-3/TRBV12-4 | ASSPITGQAENEQF
few | TRBV7-6 | ASSPTWGSTDTQY
few | TRBV5-1 | ASSYTDRPPGGYNEQF
NA | TRBV6-2/TRBV6-3 | ASSYGEASYNEQF
NA | TRBV27 | ASTTLSAGVWSEQF
many | TRBV7-9 | ASSLASSGTEAF
many | TRBV11-2 | ASSLRIAGNNEQF
few | TRBV11-2 | ASSLSLLAGVYNEQF
few | TRBV3-1 | ASSLRGSGEQF
few | TRBV3-1 | ASSQVMRQGLDTQY
NA | TRBV7-9 | ASSLAGGARNGYT
NA | TRBV18 | ASSRDTGLGYADTQY
NA | TRBV7-6 | ASSLQGLLVRELF
many | TRBV10-3 | AISDGSGTGANVLT
few | TRBV20-1 | SALTGINYEQY
many | TRBV29-1 | SVDEGWTGELF
NA | TRBV29-1 | SVGTRHSYEEY
many | TRBV7-8 | ASSPRTSGGYQETQY
NA | TRBV28 | ASSLWSAGGSTDTQY
few | TRBV12-5 | ASGQRGDTEAF
many | TRBV10-3 | AISERGKAF
few | TRBV3-1 | ASSQGGSWETQY
once | TRBV15 | ATSRLRVAGEGNEQF
NA | TRBV27 | ASSQVAGMDEKLF
NA | TRBV24-1 | ATSGGGLNTEAF
many | TRBV2 | ASSDGPGLSTDTQY
few | TRBV20-1 | SASAGSTDTQY
few | TRBV6-5 | ASSSNRDTQY
few | TRBV3-1 | ASSRTGNHEQY
few | TRBV6-5 | ASSYSNRGTGELF
few | TRBV7-7 | ASSSGDRIQETQY